These 14 T cell receptor beta chains were sequenced from one sample in a study of shared clonotypes between healthy human individuals. Clones were read by immunoSEQ multiplex PCR, and TCRdb kept only the in-frame ones, dropping some. Of 2 million to 2.5 million clones listed, under 95% are singletons. Sequenced material: naive CD4+ T cells from PBMCs. As to subset: CD45RA+ positively selected. The receptors shown here come from a young man in good health. Some clones in this sample may be carry-over from other donors' samples.

The gene calls are TRBV6-5 and TRBJ1-2, with 11 positions matching TRBD1. V trimming: 1 base; J trimming: 8 bases; junction bases outside the gene matches: 9. This CDR3 region has 16 residues. CDR1 MNHEY and CDR2 SVGAGI come from the germline V gene. The CDR3 here is CASSYFGGQGAFGYTF. In nucleotides, the CDR3 is TGTGCCAGCAGTTACTTCGGAGGACAGGGGGCGTTCGGCTACACCTTC.

The chain has TRBV21-1 and TRBJ2-1; the DNA was not compared with TRBD2, the D call given in the table. TRBV21-1 is a pseudogene. The CDR3 spans 17 residues. CDR3 sequence reads: CASSTRVAGGVYNEQFF. The CDR3, as DNA: TGTGCCAGCAGCACCCGGGTAGCGGGAGGGGTTTACAATGAGCAGTTCTTC.

The chain employs TRBV6-4 and TRBJ1-1; maybe TRBD1 (5 bases). Germline-derived CDR1 and CDR2 are MRHNA and SNTAGT. The CDR3 runs 13 residues. V lost 2 bases, J lost 11 bases, and 15 bases lay in between. The CDR3 nucleotides read TGTGCCAGCAGTGACCCAGGGACCGCCAGGGCTTTCTTT. It encodes CASSDPGTARAFF.

The chain couples TRBV29-1 to TRBJ2-1; possibly TRBD2 for D (6 bases). V lost 7 bases, J lost 4 bases, and 17 bases lay in between. CDR1 SQVTM and CDR2 ANQGSEA come from the germline V gene. The CDR3 spans 14 residues. The CDR3 spells CSAERRRGYNEQFF. As DNA, the CDR3 is TGCAGCGCTGAGAGGCGGCGGGGTTACAATGAGCAGTTCTTC.

In this sample, this clone turned up a few times. The chain links TRBV30 to TRBJ1-5; D remains ambiguous. This CDR3 spans 13 amino acids. Per germline, CDR1 GTSNPN and CDR2 SVGIG (reference sequence). V lost 3 bases and J lost 7, with 13 bases in between. CDR3 residues: CAWSVRRWQPQHF. Here the CDR3 DNA reads TGTGCCTGGAGCGTAAGGAGATGGCAGCCCCAGCATTTT.

This chain connects TRBV5-4 to TRBJ2-3; 12 nucleotides line up with TRBD2. The CDR3 runs to 17 residues. CDR1 and CDR2 from the germline V gene are SGHNT and YYREEE (reference sequence). After removal of 4 bases from V and 3 bases from J, the junction contained 9 bases not matched to a gene. CDR3 nucleotide sequence: TGTGCCAGCAGCAGAGATGGACTAGCGGGAATAACAGATACGCAGTATTTT. It yields the protein CASSRDGLAGITDTQYF.

The CDR3 nucleotides read TGTGCCAGCAGTGACCAACCCTTCCAGGGTGAGCAGTACTTC. It yields the protein CASSDQPFQGEQYF. The chain joins TRBV6-4 to TRBJ2-7, with TRBD1 as a possible D gene (5 bases). Trimming pared 2 bases from V and 7 bases from J, leaving 15 bases between. Germline CDR1 MRHNA, CDR2 SNTAGT. The CDR3 runs to 14 residues.

V and J are TRBV5-1 and TRBJ2-2; tentatively, D is TRBD1 (5 bases). The V and J ends lost 4 bases and 1 base respectively, with 14 bases between them. The CDR3 extends over 16 amino acids. Germline V lookup: CDR1 SGHRS, CDR2 YFSETQ. For the CDR3, the DNA is TGCGCCAGCAGCGTGGAGACAGTGAGGAACACCGGGGAGCTGTTTTTT. It is translated as CASSVETVRNTGELFF. Using reference TRBV5-1 and TRBJ2-2 for the parts outside the CDR3, the full variable domain is KAGVTQTPRYLIKTRGQQVTLSCSPISGHRSVSWYQQTPGQGLQFLFEYFSETQRNKGNFPGRFSGRQFSNSRSEMNVSTLELGDSALYLCASSVETVRNTGELFFGEGSRLTVL.

V usage is TRBV27 and J usage is TRBJ2-1; TRBD2 might be the D (6 bases). Germline V gene sequence: CDR1 MNHEY, CDR2 SMNVEV (reference sequence). The CDR3 is 16 residues long. Trimming took off 6 bases at V and 0 bases at J, with 15 bases between the two ends. This CDR3 is CASRGREARSYNEQFF. Written as DNA, the CDR3 is TGTGCCAGCAGGGGCAGGGAGGCTCGCTCCTACAATGAGCAGTTCTTC.

The chain carries TRBV9 and TRBJ2-7; D may be TRBD1 (5 bases). Deletions cut 4 bases from V and 3 bases from J, with 17 bases between. This CDR3 is built from 15 residues. Per the germline V gene, CDR1 is SGDLS and CDR2 is YYNGEE. The CDR3 is CASSPSPTENYEQYF. The CDR3 DNA sequence: TGTGCCAGCAGCCCAAGCCCGACAGAAAACTACGAGCAGTACTTC.

This clone has just a few counts. The rearrangement links TRBV9 to TRBJ1-1, with D perhaps TRBD1 (5 bases). The V end lost 5 bases, the J end lost 11 bases, and 22 bases lay between the germline ends. The CDR3 spans 14 residues. Looked up from germline, CDR1 is SGDLS and CDR2 is YYNGEE. The CDR3 reads CASSGGIVSAAAFF. CDR3 nucleotide sequence: TGTGCCAGCAGTGGGGGTATCGTCTCGGCTGCGGCTTTCTTT.

The V gene is TRBV6-4, the J gene TRBJ1-1, with D unresolved. The CDR3 sequence is 13 residues long. Trimming removed 4 bases from V and 5 bases from J, with 11 bases in between. Germline CDR1 is MRHNA and CDR2 is SNTAGT. This CDR3 reads CASSVQLGTEAFF. Here the CDR3 DNA reads TGTGCCAGCAGTGTACAGCTGGGAACTGAAGCTTTCTTT.

The sample holds one count of this clone. The chain combines TRBV6-1 with TRBJ1-5; D gene uncertain. The CDR3 covers 13 residues. Trimming cost V 8 bases and J 5 bases, with 13 bases left between them. Germline V CDR1 and CDR2: MNHNS, SASEGT. The CDR3 bases are TGTGCCAGCGCACCTCAAACCGATCAGCCCCAGCATTTT. Translated: CASAPQTDQPQHF.

This sequence joins TRBV11-2 and TRBJ2-1; D is undetermined. The CDR3 has 14 residues. Germline V gene lookup returns CDR1 SGHAT and CDR2 FQNNGV. The germline V and J ends were trimmed by 4 bases and 7 bases, with 14 bases remaining between them. CDR3 residues: CASSSPRLGNEQFF. CDR3 nucleotides: TGTGCCAGCAGCTCGCCCCGCCTTGGAAATGAGCAGTTCTTC.